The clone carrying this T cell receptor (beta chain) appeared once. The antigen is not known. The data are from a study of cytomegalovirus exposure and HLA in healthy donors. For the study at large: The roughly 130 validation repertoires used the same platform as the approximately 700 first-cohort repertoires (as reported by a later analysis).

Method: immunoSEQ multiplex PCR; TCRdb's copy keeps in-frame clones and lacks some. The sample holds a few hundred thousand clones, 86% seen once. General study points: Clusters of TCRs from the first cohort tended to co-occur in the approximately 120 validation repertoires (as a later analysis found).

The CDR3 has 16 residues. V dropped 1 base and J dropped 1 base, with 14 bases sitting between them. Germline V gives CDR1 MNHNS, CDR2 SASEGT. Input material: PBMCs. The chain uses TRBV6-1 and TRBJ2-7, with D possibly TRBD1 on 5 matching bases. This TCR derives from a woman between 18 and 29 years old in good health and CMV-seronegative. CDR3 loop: CASSEGGRVFSYEQYF. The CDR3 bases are TGTGCCAGCAGTGAAGGCGGCAGGGTTTTTTCCTACGAGCAGTACTTC.